A selection of T cell receptor beta chains follows, all from one sample in a study of T cell changes during pregnancy in multiple sclerosis. TCRdb's table, derived via immunoSEQ multiplex PCR, lists solely in-frame clones and lacks some. The repertoire holds over 70,000 clones, with 85% to 95% as singletons. The sample in question was peripheral blood, obtained in the first trimester of pregnancy. The receptors shown here come from a female donor in good health, enrolled as a control in a pregnancy study. Each CDR3 is given with its conserved first and last residue. The order of the fields is J gene, V gene, D gene, clone size, CDR3 protein, CDR3 DNA. D genes are given only for firm matches. The size field is filled for only some rows; it gives once, few, many or a size class.

J: TRBJ2-1; V: TRBV18; D: TRBD1; size: .; CDR3: CASSRDRAHNEQFF; DNA: TGTGCCAGCTCCCGGGACAGGGCTCACAATGAGCAGTTCTTC
J: TRBJ2-2; V: TRBV2; D: TRBD2; size: once; CDR3: CASSLSGGNTGELFF; DNA: TGTGCCAGCAGTCTTAGCGGGGGAAACACCGGGGAGCTGTTTTTT
J: TRBJ1-6; V: TRBV4-1; D: .; size: .; CDR3: CASSQGRGDNSPLHF; DNA: TGCGCCAGCAGCCAAGGTCGGGGGGATAATTCACCCCTCCACTTT
J: TRBJ1-1; V: TRBV19; D: TRBD1; size: .; CDR3: CASKGDRANTEAFF; DNA: TGTGCCAGTAAGGGCGACAGGGCGAACACTGAAGCTTTCTTT
J: TRBJ2-3; V: TRBV13; D: .; size: once; CDR3: CASSLGRDTQYF; DNA: TGTGCCAGCAGCTTAGGTAGAGATACGCAGTATTTT
J: TRBJ1-2; V: TRBV2; D: TRBD1; size: .; CDR3: CASSEANRGYGYTF; DNA: TGTGCCAGCAGTGAAGCGAACAGGGGCTATGGCTACACCTTC
J: TRBJ2-3; V: TRBV4-3; D: .; size: .; CDR3: CASSQDPGLPSTDTQYF; DNA: TGCGCCAGCAGCCAAGATCCCGGACTTCCTAGCACAGATACGCAGTATTTT
J: TRBJ2-6; V: TRBV4-3; D: .; size: .; CDR3: CASSQEQGLTSGANVLTF; DNA: TGCGCCAGCAGCCAAGAGCAGGGCCTAACCTCTGGGGCCAACGTCCTGACTTTC
J: TRBJ2-1; V: TRBV2; D: .; size: .; CDR3: CASAGGEQFF; DNA: TGTGCCAGCGCCGGCGGTGAGCAGTTCTTC
J: TRBJ1-6; V: TRBV7-2; D: .; size: few; CDR3: CASRAQNNSPLHF; DNA: TGTGCCAGCAGGGCCCAGAATAATTCACCCCTCCACTTT
J: TRBJ1-1; V: TRBV7-9; D: TRBD1; size: .; CDR3: CASSLPKGRDSTNTEAFF; DNA: TGTGCCAGCAGCTTGCCTAAAGGGCGGGACAGTACTAACACTGAAGCTTTCTTT
J: TRBJ2-7; V: TRBV28; D: .; size: .; CDR3: CASEEQAGEQYF; DNA: TGTGCCAGCGAAGAACAGGCAGGCGAGCAGTACTTC
J: TRBJ2-7; V: TRBV4-3; D: .; size: .; CDR3: CASSQAGRGWYEQYF; DNA: TGCGCCAGCAGCCAAGCGGGAAGGGGGTGGTACGAGCAGTACTTC
J: TRBJ1-5; V: TRBV10-1; D: TRBD1; size: .; CDR3: CASRPRGRQPQHF; DNA: TGCGCCAGCAGACCCAGGGGGCGACAGCCCCAGCATTTT
J: TRBJ1-4; V: TRBV18; D: .; size: .; CDR3: CASSPRGTTNEKLFF; DNA: TGTGCCAGCTCACCAAGGGGGACAACTAATGAAAAACTGTTTTTT
J: TRBJ2-7; V: TRBV29-1; D: TRBD1; size: .; CDR3: CSVIGGDRGIYEQYF; DNA: TGCAGCGTCATCGGTGGGGACAGGGGGATTTACGAGCAGTACTTC
J: TRBJ1-2; V: TRBV7-9; D: .; size: few; CDR3: CASSPQGTAHGYTF; DNA: TGTGCCAGCAGCCCCCAAGGTACAGCCCATGGCTACACCTTC
J: TRBJ1-6; V: TRBV7-2; D: .; size: .; CDR3: CASRGGGFLVPLHF; DNA: TGTGCCAGCCGCGGTGGCGGATTCCTTGTACCCCTCCACTTT
J: TRBJ1-1; V: TRBV11-1; D: .; size: .; CDR3: CASSLIEDTEAFF; DNA: TGTGCCAGCAGCTTAATTGAGGATACTGAAGCTTTCTTT
J: TRBJ1-2; V: TRBV10-3; D: TRBD1; size: .; CDR3: CAITTGTGGSNGYTF; DNA: TGTGCCATCACGACCGGGACAGGGGGATCTAATGGCTACACCTTC